Ten or more counts support the clone carrying this T cell receptor beta chain. Its antigen is undetermined. These data belong to a study of T cells after yellow fever vaccination. Overall study context: Each low-cell-number fraction was prepared by means of SMART-Seq v4 Ultra Low Input.

The study, taken as a whole, reports: Most primary-vaccination clones reappeared after the booster (about 95% CD4, about 90% CD8). Any FACS-sorted repertoire could hold abundant clonotypes that contaminate it from the bulk population.

5'RACE template switching added a universal primer site and UMIs to TCR cDNA. Via MiXCR, TCRdb re-called the 5' RACE reads, giving one row per CDR3 protein. The table shows about 320,000 distinct CDR3 sequences, with approximately 12% occurring only once. The CDR3 covers 14 residues. Trimming pared 5 bases from V and 9 bases from J, leaving 17 bases between. Looked up from germline, CDR1 is SEHNR and CDR2 is FQNEAQ (reference sequence). The specimen comprised CD4+ T cells sorted from PBMCs, sampled 15 days after the yellow fever booster vaccination. This TCR derives from a young man who received the YFV17D yellow fever vaccine. This chain uses TRBV7-9 with TRBJ2-4, with D tentatively TRBD1 (5 bases). CDR3 sequence reads: CASSHLRQGGIQYF. CDR3 coding DNA: TGTGCCAGCAGCCACCTCCGGCAGGGTGGCATTCAGTACTTC.